These T cell receptor beta chains were read from a single sample in a study of control samples from healthy donors and cancer patients. Method: immunoSEQ multiplex PCR; TCRdb's copy keeps in-frame clones and lacks some. The sample lists under 450,000 clones; about 93% were seen once. The sequenced sample was PBMCs. The source is a middle-aged man with head and neck cancer. The CDR3 runs from the conserved cysteine through the conserved F or W. The order of the fields is clone size, J gene, V gene, D gene, CDR3 protein, CDR3 DNA. D genes are given only for firm matches. Size is omitted from some rows. Given values are once, few, many or a class for expanded clones.

clone size: .; J gene: TRBJ2-2; V gene: TRBV7-2; D gene: .; CDR3 protein: CASSFAQANTGELFF; CDR3 DNA: TGTGCCAGCAGCTTTGCACAGGCAAACACCGGGGAGCTGTTTTTT
clone size: .; J gene: TRBJ1-1; V gene: TRBV28; D gene: .; CDR3 protein: CASSAPRGEGTEAFF; CDR3 DNA: TGTGCCAGCAGCGCTCCAAGGGGCGAGGGCACTGAAGCTTTCTTT
clone size: .; J gene: TRBJ1-1; V gene: TRBV7-3; D gene: .; CDR3 protein: CASSTTLNTEAFF; CDR3 DNA: TGTGCCAGCAGCACTACGTTGAACACTGAAGCTTTCTTT
clone size: .; J gene: TRBJ2-5; V gene: TRBV7-8; D gene: TRBD2; CDR3 protein: CASSRPRTSGSHQETQYF; CDR3 DNA: TGTGCCAGCAGTAGGCCGAGGACTAGCGGGAGCCACCAAGAGACCCAGTACTTC
clone size: .; J gene: TRBJ2-1; V gene: TRBV7-2; D gene: TRBD2; CDR3 protein: CASSLRSGGLYNEQFF; CDR3 DNA: TGTGCCAGCAGTCTACGGAGCGGGGGACTATACAATGAGCAGTTCTTC
clone size: .; J gene: TRBJ1-2; V gene: TRBV24-1; D gene: .; CDR3 protein: CATSSSQENGYTF; CDR3 DNA: TGTGCCACCAGTTCGTCACAGGAAAATGGCTACACCTTC
clone size: .; J gene: TRBJ2-3; V gene: TRBV24-1; D gene: .; CDR3 protein: CATSRGGNTDTQYF; CDR3 DNA: TGTGCCACCAGTAGGGGCGGGAATACAGATACGCAGTATTTT
clone size: .; J gene: TRBJ2-1; V gene: TRBV6-5; D gene: .; CDR3 protein: CASSYSLVGYNEQFF; CDR3 DNA: TGTGCCAGCAGTTACTCACTGGTTGGCTACAATGAGCAGTTCTTC
clone size: once; J gene: TRBJ1-3; V gene: TRBV5-4; D gene: .; CDR3 protein: CASSLGRGRGNTIYF; CDR3 DNA: TGTGCCAGCAGCTTGGGCCGGGGCAGAGGAAACACCATATATTTT
clone size: .; J gene: TRBJ1-6; V gene: TRBV5-4; D gene: .; CDR3 protein: CASSLVVGANSPLHF; CDR3 DNA: TGTGCCAGCAGCTTGGTAGTCGGGGCGAACTCACCCCTCCACTTT
clone size: .; J gene: TRBJ1-5; V gene: TRBV4-2; D gene: TRBD1; CDR3 protein: CASSQDMTGAQPQHF; CDR3 DNA: TGTGCCAGCAGCCAAGATATGACAGGGGCTCAGCCCCAGCATTTT
clone size: .; J gene: TRBJ1-5; V gene: TRBV19; D gene: .; CDR3 protein: CASSIRTDSNQPQHF; CDR3 DNA: TGTGCCAGTAGTATACGGACAGATAGCAATCAGCCCCAGCATTTT
clone size: .; J gene: TRBJ2-7; V gene: TRBV7-9; D gene: .; CDR3 protein: CASSFLYGGYEQYF; CDR3 DNA: TGTGCCAGCAGCTTTCTTTATGGGGGCTACGAGCAGTACTTC
clone size: .; J gene: TRBJ2-7; V gene: TRBV19; D gene: TRBD1; CDR3 protein: CASSQGDSISYEQYF; CDR3 DNA: TGTGCCAGTAGCCAGGGGGACAGCATATCCTACGAGCAGTACTTC
clone size: .; J gene: TRBJ2-6; V gene: TRBV10-3; D gene: .; CDR3 protein: CAISAGDSGANVLTF; CDR3 DNA: TGTGCCATCAGTGCAGGGGACTCTGGGGCCAACGTCCTGACTTTC
clone size: .; J gene: TRBJ2-1; V gene: TRBV2; D gene: TRBD2; CDR3 protein: CASRISRAGSSYNEQFF; CDR3 DNA: TGTGCCAGCAGGATTAGCAGAGCGGGAAGCTCCTACAATGAGCAGTTCTTC
clone size: .; J gene: TRBJ2-2; V gene: TRBV6-2/TRBV6-3; D gene: .; CDR3 protein: CASSYSWYGELFF; CDR3 DNA: TGTGCCAGCAGTTACTCTTGGTACGGGGAGCTGTTTTTT
clone size: .; J gene: TRBJ1-5; V gene: TRBV5-6; D gene: .; CDR3 protein: CASSFRDPYGNQPQHF; CDR3 DNA: TGTGCCAGCAGCTTCAGGGACCCTTATGGCAATCAGCCCCAGCATTTT
clone size: .; J gene: TRBJ1-5; V gene: TRBV5-1; D gene: .; CDR3 protein: CASSLRAGGGDQPQHF; CDR3 DNA: TGCGCCAGCAGCTTACGGGCGGGGGGGGGCGATCAGCCCCAGCATTTT
clone size: .; J gene: TRBJ2-5; V gene: TRBV6-2/TRBV6-3; D gene: .; CDR3 protein: CASSKREETQYF; CDR3 DNA: TGTGCCAGCAGCAAGAGAGAGGAGACCCAGTACTTC
clone size: .; J gene: TRBJ2-1; V gene: TRBV7-9; D gene: TRBD1; CDR3 protein: CASSSGTGGYNEQFF; CDR3 DNA: TGTGCCAGCAGTTCCGGGACAGGGGGTTACAATGAGCAGTTCTTC
clone size: .; J gene: TRBJ2-3; V gene: TRBV3-1/TRBV3-2; D gene: TRBD2; CDR3 protein: CASSLGTIVDTQYF; CDR3 DNA: TGTGCCAGCAGCCTAGGGACTATAGTAGATACGCAGTATTTT
clone size: .; J gene: TRBJ2-2; V gene: TRBV29-1; D gene: .; CDR3 protein: CSVSGANTGELFF; CDR3 DNA: TGCAGCGTAAGTGGAGCGAACACCGGGGAGCTGTTTTTT
clone size: .; J gene: TRBJ2-5; V gene: TRBV6-5; D gene: .; CDR3 protein: CASRPQGTLGGTQYF; CDR3 DNA: TGTGCCAGCAGACCGCAGGGGACTCTAGGAGGGACCCAGTACTTC
clone size: once; J gene: TRBJ1-2; V gene: TRBV18; D gene: TRBD1; CDR3 protein: CASSTRGQGGNNYGYTF; CDR3 DNA: TGTGCCAGCTCAACCAGAGGACAGGGGGGAAATAACTATGGCTACACCTTC
clone size: .; J gene: TRBJ2-7; V gene: TRBV29-1; D gene: .; CDR3 protein: CSVEESGSSYEQYF; CDR3 DNA: TGCAGCGTTGAAGAAAGTGGCAGTTCCTACGAGCAGTACTTC
clone size: .; J gene: TRBJ1-1; V gene: TRBV4-3; D gene: .; CDR3 protein: CASSPLALMNTEAFF; CDR3 DNA: TGCGCCAGCAGCCCCCTTGCGCTGATGAACACTGAAGCTTTCTTT
clone size: .; J gene: TRBJ2-7; V gene: TRBV5-1; D gene: .; CDR3 protein: CASSPPEGSHHEQYF; CDR3 DNA: TGCGCCAGCAGCCCGCCTGAGGGTTCCCATCACGAGCAGTACTTC
clone size: few; J gene: TRBJ2-2; V gene: TRBV7-9; D gene: .; CDR3 protein: CAGRNTNTGELFF; CDR3 DNA: TGTGCCGGTCGGAATACGAACACCGGGGAGCTGTTTTTT
clone size: .; J gene: TRBJ2-1; V gene: TRBV7-9; D gene: TRBD2; CDR3 protein: CASSLGGLAVTYNEQFF; CDR3 DNA: TGTGCCAGCAGCTTAGGAGGACTAGCGGTTACCTACAATGAGCAGTTCTTC
clone size: .; J gene: TRBJ2-3; V gene: TRBV6-1; D gene: .; CDR3 protein: CASSERWGTDTQYF; CDR3 DNA: TGTGCCAGCAGTGAAAGATGGGGTACAGATACGCAGTATTTT
clone size: .; J gene: TRBJ2-5; V gene: TRBV30; D gene: TRBD2; CDR3 protein: CAWSTSGNQETQYF; CDR3 DNA: TGTGCCTGGAGTACTAGCGGGAACCAAGAGACCCAGTACTTC
clone size: .; J gene: TRBJ1-1; V gene: TRBV4-1; D gene: .; CDR3 protein: CASSQDQWSTSTEAFF; CDR3 DNA: TGCGCCAGCAGCCAAGATCAGTGGTCCACTAGCACTGAAGCTTTCTTT
clone size: once; J gene: TRBJ1-1; V gene: TRBV5-3; D gene: .; CDR3 protein: CARSLGGARIWENPTPEAFF; CDR3 DNA: TGTGCCAGAAGCTTGGGGGGGGCACGGATTTGGGAAAACCCAACCCCTGAAGCTTTCTTT
clone size: .; J gene: TRBJ2-4; V gene: TRBV14; D gene: TRBD2; CDR3 protein: CASSRGGNIQYF; CDR3 DNA: TGTGCCAGCAGCCGGGGGGGTAACATTCAGTACTTC
clone size: .; J gene: TRBJ2-1; V gene: TRBV18; D gene: .; CDR3 protein: CASSPISSSSYNEQFF; CDR3 DNA: TGTGCCAGCTCACCTATCTCCTCGAGCTCCTACAATGAGCAGTTCTTC
clone size: once; J gene: TRBJ2-6; V gene: TRBV19; D gene: .; CDR3 protein: CASSRKNLMGANVLTF; CDR3 DNA: TGTGCCAGTAGTAGAAAGAATCTTATGGGGGCCAACGTCCTGACTTTC
clone size: .; J gene: TRBJ2-1; V gene: TRBV24-1; D gene: .; CDR3 protein: CATSSRDEQFF; CDR3 DNA: TGTGCCACCAGCTCGAGAGATGAGCAGTTCTTC
clone size: .; J gene: TRBJ2-1; V gene: TRBV25-1; D gene: TRBD2; CDR3 protein: CASRLAGGNEQFF; CDR3 DNA: TGTGCCAGCAGACTAGCGGGAGGAAATGAGCAGTTCTTC
clone size: once; J gene: TRBJ1-2; V gene: TRBV9; D gene: .; CDR3 protein: CASSVTDSMGYTF; CDR3 DNA: TGTGCCAGCAGCGTAACCGACAGCATGGGCTACACCTTC
clone size: .; J gene: TRBJ1-2; V gene: TRBV18; D gene: .; CDR3 protein: CASSPWRTDQGYTF; CDR3 DNA: TGTGCCAGCTCGCCGTGGCGGACGGATCAAGGCTACACCTTC
clone size: .; J gene: TRBJ1-3; V gene: TRBV28; D gene: .; CDR3 protein: CASSFGWSGNTIYF; CDR3 DNA: TGTGCCAGCAGTTTCGGGTGGTCTGGAAACACCATATATTTT
clone size: .; J gene: TRBJ2-1; V gene: TRBV18; D gene: .; CDR3 protein: CASSGDEQFF; CDR3 DNA: TGTGCCAGCTCAGGGGATGAGCAGTTCTTC